This entry describes one T cell receptor beta chain. Its specificity is not known. The data originate from a study of T cell repertoires in cytomegalovirus infection. Each CDR3 protein is one row after TCRdb ran MiXCR on the reads. The table has around 900,000 distinct CDR3 sequences, more than 25% seen once. The CDR3 covers 15 residues. The V gene lost 3 bases and the J gene lost 5 bases, with 16 bases spanning the gap. Germline values: CDR1 SNHLY, CDR2 FYNNEI. Sequenced here: cultured CD8+ T cells from PBMCs, sampled from culture after CMV antigen stimulation. The rearrangement links TRBV2 to TRBJ1-1; the D gene is possibly TRBD1 (5 bases). This clonotype was obtained from a human donor in good health (CMV status not recorded). Some clones in this sample may be carry-over from other donors' samples. In DNA, the CDR3 is TGTGCCAGCAGTGATATGGCAGGGAGGATAACTGAAGCTTTCTTT. This encodes CASSDMAGRITEAFF. The full variable domain, with the rest looked up from reference TRBV2 and TRBJ1-1, is EPEVTQTPSHQVTQMGQEVILRCVPISNHLYFYWYRQILGQKVEFLVSFYNNEISEKSEIFDDQFSVERPDGSNFTLKIRSTKLEDSAMYFCASSDMAGRITEAFFGQGTRLTVV.